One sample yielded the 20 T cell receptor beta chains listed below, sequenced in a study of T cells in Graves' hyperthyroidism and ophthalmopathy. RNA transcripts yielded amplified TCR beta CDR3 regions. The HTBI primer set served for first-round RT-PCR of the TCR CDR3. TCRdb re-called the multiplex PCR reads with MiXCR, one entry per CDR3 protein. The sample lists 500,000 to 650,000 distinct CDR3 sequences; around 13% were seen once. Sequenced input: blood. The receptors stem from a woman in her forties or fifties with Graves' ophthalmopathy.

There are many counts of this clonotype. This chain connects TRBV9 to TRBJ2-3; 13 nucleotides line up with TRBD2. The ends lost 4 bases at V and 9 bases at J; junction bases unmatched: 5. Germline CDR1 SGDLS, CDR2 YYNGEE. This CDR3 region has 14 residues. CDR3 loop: CASSPGTSGNTQYF. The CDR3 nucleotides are TGTGCCAGCAGCCCCGGGACTAGCGGGAACACGCAGTATTTT.

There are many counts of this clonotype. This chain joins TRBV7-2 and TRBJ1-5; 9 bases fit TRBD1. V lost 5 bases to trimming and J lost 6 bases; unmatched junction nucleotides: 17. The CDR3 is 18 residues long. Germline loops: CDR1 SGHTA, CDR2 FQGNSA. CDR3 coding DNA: TGTGCCAGCAGCCCCTTGGGACAGGGTCTCTTAGGTACTCAGCCCCAGCATTTT. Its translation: CASSPLGQGLLGTQPQHF.

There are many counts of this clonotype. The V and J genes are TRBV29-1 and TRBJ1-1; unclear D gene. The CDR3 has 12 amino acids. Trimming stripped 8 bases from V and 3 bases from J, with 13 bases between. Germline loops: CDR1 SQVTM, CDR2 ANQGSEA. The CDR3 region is CSSTRGDTEAFF. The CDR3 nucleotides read TGCAGCTCAACGCGTGGGGACACTGAAGCTTTCTTT.

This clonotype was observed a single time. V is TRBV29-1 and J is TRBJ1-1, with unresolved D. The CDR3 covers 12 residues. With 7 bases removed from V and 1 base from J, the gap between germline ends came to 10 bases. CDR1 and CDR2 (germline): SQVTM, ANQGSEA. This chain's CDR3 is CSAQGWNTEAFF. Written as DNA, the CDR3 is TGCAGCGCCCAAGGGTGGAACACTGAAGCTTTCTTT. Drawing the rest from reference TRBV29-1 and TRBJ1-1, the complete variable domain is SAVISQKPSRDICQRGTSLTIQCQVDSQVTMMFWYRQQPGQSLTLIATANQGSEATYESGFVIDKFPISRPNLTFSTLTVSNMSPEDSSIYLCSAQGWNTEAFFGQGTRLTVV.

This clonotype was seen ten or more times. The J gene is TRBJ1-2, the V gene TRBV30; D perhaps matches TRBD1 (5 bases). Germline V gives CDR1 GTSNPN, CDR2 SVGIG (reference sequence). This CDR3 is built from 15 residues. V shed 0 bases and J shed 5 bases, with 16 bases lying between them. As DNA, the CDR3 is TGTGCCTGGAGTGTACGGACGTCCGGGGGATATGGCTACACCTTC. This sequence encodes CAWSVRTSGGYGYTF.

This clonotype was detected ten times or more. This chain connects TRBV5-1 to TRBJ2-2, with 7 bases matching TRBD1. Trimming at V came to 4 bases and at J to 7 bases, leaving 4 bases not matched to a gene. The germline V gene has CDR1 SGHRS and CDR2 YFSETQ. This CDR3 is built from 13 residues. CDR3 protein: CASSLSGGGELFF. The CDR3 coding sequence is TGCGCCAGCAGCCTCTCAGGGGGCGGGGAGCTGTTTTTT. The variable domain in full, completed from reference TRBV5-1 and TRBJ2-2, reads KAGVTQTPRYLIKTRGQQVTLSCSPISGHRSVSWYQQTPGQGLQFLFEYFSETQRNKGNFPGRFSGRQFSNSRSEMNVSTLELGDSALYLCASSLSGGGELFFGEGSRLTVL.

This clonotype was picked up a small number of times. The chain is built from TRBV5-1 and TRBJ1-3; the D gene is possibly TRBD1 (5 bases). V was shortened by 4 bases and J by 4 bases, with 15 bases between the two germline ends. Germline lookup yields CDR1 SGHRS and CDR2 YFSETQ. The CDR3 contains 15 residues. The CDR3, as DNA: TGCGCCAGCAGCCGTCGGACGGGGGACGGAAACACCATATATTTT. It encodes CASSRRTGDGNTIYF.

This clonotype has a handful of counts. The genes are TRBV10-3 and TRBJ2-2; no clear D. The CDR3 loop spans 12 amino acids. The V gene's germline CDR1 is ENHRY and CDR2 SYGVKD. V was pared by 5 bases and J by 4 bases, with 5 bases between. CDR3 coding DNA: TGTGCCATCAGTCTGACCACCGGGGAGCTGTTTTTT. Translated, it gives CAISLTTGELFF.

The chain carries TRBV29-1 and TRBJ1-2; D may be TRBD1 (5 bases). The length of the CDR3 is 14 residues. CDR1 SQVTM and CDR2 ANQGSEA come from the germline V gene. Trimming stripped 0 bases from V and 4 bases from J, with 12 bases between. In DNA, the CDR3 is TGCAGCGTTGAAGATGGGGCAGGCCCCTATGGCTACACCTTC. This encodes CSVEDGAGPYGYTF.

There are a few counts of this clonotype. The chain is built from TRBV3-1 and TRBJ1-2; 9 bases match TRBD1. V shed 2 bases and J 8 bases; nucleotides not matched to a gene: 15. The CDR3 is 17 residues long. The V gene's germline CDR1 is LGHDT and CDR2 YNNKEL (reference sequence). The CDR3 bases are TGTGCCAGCAGCCAAAACGGACAGGGGCGATCCTCGGGGGGCTACACCTTC. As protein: CASSQNGQGRSSGGYTF.

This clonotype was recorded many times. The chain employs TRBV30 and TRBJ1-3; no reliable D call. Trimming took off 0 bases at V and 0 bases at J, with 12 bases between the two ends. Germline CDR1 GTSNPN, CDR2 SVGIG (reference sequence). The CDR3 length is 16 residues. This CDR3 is CAWSVLRAASGNTIYF. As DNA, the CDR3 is TGTGCCTGGAGTGTTCTACGCGCTGCCTCTGGAAACACCATATATTTT.

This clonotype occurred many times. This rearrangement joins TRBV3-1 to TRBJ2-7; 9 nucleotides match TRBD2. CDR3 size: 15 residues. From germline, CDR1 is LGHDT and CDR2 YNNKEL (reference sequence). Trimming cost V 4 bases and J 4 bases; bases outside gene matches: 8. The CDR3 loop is CASSPRTSAVYEQYF. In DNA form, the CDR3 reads TGTGCCAGCAGCCCCCGGACTAGCGCGGTTTACGAGCAGTACTTC.

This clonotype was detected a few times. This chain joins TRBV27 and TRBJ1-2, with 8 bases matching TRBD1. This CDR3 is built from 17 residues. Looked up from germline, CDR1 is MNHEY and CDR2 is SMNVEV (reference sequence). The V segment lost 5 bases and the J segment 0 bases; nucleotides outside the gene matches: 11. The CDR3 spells CASSPGTGKIANYGYTF. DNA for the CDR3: TGTGCCAGCAGTCCTGGGACAGGAAAGATAGCTAACTATGGCTACACCTTC.

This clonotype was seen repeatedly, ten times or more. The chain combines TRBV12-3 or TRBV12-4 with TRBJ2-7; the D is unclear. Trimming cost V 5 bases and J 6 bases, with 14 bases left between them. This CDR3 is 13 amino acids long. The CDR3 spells CASSPAKISEQYF. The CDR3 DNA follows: TGTGCCAGCAGTCCCGCGAAAATTAGCGAGCAGTACTTC.

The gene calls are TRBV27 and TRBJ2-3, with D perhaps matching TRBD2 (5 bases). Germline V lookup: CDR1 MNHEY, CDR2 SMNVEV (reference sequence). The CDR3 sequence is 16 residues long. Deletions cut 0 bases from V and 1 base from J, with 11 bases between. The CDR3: CASSLSRVSGTDTQYF. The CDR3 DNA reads TGTGCCAGCAGTTTATCGAGGGTTAGTGGCACAGATACGCAGTATTTT.

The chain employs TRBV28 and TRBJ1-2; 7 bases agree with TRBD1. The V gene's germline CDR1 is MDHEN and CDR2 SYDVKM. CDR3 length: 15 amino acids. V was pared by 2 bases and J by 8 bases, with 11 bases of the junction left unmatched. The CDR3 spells CASSLNRQGDGGYTF. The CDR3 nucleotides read TGTGCCAGCAGTTTAAACCGTCAGGGGGATGGAGGCTACACCTTC.

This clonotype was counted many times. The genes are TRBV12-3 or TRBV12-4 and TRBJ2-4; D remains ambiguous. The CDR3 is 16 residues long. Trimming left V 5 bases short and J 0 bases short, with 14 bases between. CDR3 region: CASSPGPRRAKNIQYF. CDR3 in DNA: TGTGCCAGCAGTCCAGGTCCTAGAAGAGCCAAAAACATTCAGTACTTC.

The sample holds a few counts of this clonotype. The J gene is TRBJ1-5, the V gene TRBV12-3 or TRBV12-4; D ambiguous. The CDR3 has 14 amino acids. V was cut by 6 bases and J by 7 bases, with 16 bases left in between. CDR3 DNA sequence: TGTGCCAGCAGCTTCAAAGGTCCGAGGCAGCCCCAGCATTTT. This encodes CASSFKGPRQPQHF.

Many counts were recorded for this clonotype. CDR3 loop: CASSLNRQTDTQYF. The CDR3 bases are TGTGCCAGCAGCTTAAACCGACAAACAGATACGCAGTATTTT. The gene calls are TRBV7-2 and TRBJ2-3; D gene ambiguous. Per the germline V gene, CDR1 is SGHTA and CDR2 is FQGNSA. The CDR3 contains 14 residues. Trimming removed 2 bases at V and 3 bases at J, with 9 bases between.

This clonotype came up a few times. CDR3: CASSFDPHDNSPLHF. The CDR3 bases are TGTGCCAGCAGTTTCGACCCCCACGACAATTCACCCCTCCACTTT. The V call is TRBV6-1, the J call TRBJ1-6; D unclear. This CDR3 is 15 amino acids long. Germline CDR1 and CDR2: MNHNS and SASEGT. V shed 5 bases and J shed 7 bases, with 15 bases lying between them.